A selection of T cell receptor beta chains follows, all from one sample in a study of T-cell reconstitution after alpha-beta-depleted transplantation in children. One entry per CDR3 protein, called by TCRdb with MiXCR from the PCR reads. The sample includes about 200,000 distinct CDR3 sequences, about 7% of them seen just once. Here the sequenced sample was PBMCs, taken before TCRalphabeta/CD19-depleted stem cell transplant. Receptor source: a boy younger than 10 with acute lymphoblastic leukemia, due to receive a stem cell transplant. Each CDR3 is given with its conserved first and last residue. Fields, in order: V gene, D gene, J gene, clone size, CDR3 DNA, CDR3 protein. The D gene is left open where the match is weak. Not all rows give a size; the values are once, few, many and, for expanded clones, a class.

>TRBV28|TRBD2|TRBJ2-1|many
TGTGCCAGCAGTTTTCCGGGACTAGTCTACAATGAGCAGTTCTTC
CASSFPGLVYNEQFF
>TRBV3-1|TRBD2|TRBJ2-3|many
TGTGCCAGCAGCTCCCCCTCCACTAGCGGCACCACAGATACGCAGTATTTT
CASSSPSTSGTTDTQYF
>TRBV5-1|.|TRBJ2-5|many
TGCGCCAGCAGCTTGGCGGGGGCCTCTGAGGAGACCCAGTACTTC
CASSLAGASEETQYF
>TRBV14|.|TRBJ2-4|many
TGTGCCAGCAGCCAAGCCCTAGAAGGCATTCAGTACTTC
CASSQALEGIQYF
>TRBV7-8|.|TRBJ2-7|many
TGTGCCAGCAGCCCCGGACAGCCCATTTTAACCTACGAGCAGTACTTC
CASSPGQPILTYEQYF
>TRBV20-1|TRBD2|TRBJ2-7|many
TGCAGTGCTGACGGACTAGCGGGAGCCGATACCTACGAGCAGTACTTC
CSADGLAGADTYEQYF
>TRBV5-1|.|TRBJ2-1|.
TGCGCCAGCAGCTTGGTTACGACGAGCTCCTACAATGAGCAGTTCTTC
CASSLVTTSSYNEQFF
>TRBV12-5|.|TRBJ1-1|many
TGTGCTAGTGGTTTAGAACAGAACACTGAAGCTTTCTTT
CASGLEQNTEAFF
>TRBV9|TRBD2|TRBJ2-1|many
TGTGCCAGCAGCGTAGAGGGCGGGAGCTCCTACAATGAGCAGTTCTTC
CASSVEGGSSYNEQFF
>TRBV4-3|.|TRBJ2-2|many
TGCGCCAGCAGCCCGGAGATATCACCGAGGGCCGGGGAGCTGTTTTTT
CASSPEISPRAGELFF
>TRBV28|TRBD2|TRBJ2-7|few
TGTGCCAGCAGTCCCCTCGCAAGCGGGACTCGAGAGCAGTACTTC
CASSPLASGTREQYF
>TRBV7-2|TRBD1|TRBJ1-2|many
TGTGCCAGCACCCCTGGTCCCAGACAGGGGGCGGATGGCTACACCTTC
CASTPGPRQGADGYTF
>TRBV5-5|.|TRBJ2-7|few
TGTGCCAGCAGCTTGGAATTCGGCGGTCACTCCTACGAGCAGTACTTC
CASSLEFGGHSYEQYF
>TRBV7-2|.|TRBJ2-1|many
TGTGCCAGCAGCTCTATTTTCCAGGGGAGCTCCTACAATGAGCAGTTCTTC
CASSSIFQGSSYNEQFF
>TRBV9|TRBD1|TRBJ2-5|many
TGTGCCAGCAGCGGGACAGGGGGGCTTCAAGAGACCCAGTACTTC
CASSGTGGLQETQYF
>TRBV5-1|.|TRBJ2-3|many
TGCGCCAGCAGCTTGGGGGCTAGCTTGGATACGCAGTATTTT
CASSLGASLDTQYF
>TRBV10-3|.|TRBJ1-5|many
TGTGCCATCAGTGAGGTGGGAGGAGGCAATCAGCCCCAGCATTTT
CAISEVGGGNQPQHF
>TRBV7-9|.|TRBJ2-6|.
TGTGCCAGCCGACTTTGGGCGGGTTCCTCTGGGGCCAACGTCCTGACTTTC
CASRLWAGSSGANVLTF
>TRBV6-5|.|TRBJ2-5|many
TGTGCCAGCAGTTCAAGTTACCAAGAGACCCAGTACTTC
CASSSSYQETQYF
>TRBV20-1|.|TRBJ2-7|.
TGCAGTGCTAGGGTGACCCCTTACGAGCAGTACTTC
CSARVTPYEQYF
>TRBV14|.|TRBJ2-1|many
TGTGCCAGCAGCGGGGGTTACGGGGGCGACTCCTACAATGAGCAGTTCTTC
CASSGGYGGDSYNEQFF
>TRBV7-8|.|TRBJ2-7|many
TGTGCCAGCAGCTCCCTCACCGGGACCCTTGCCTACGAGCAGTACTTC
CASSSLTGTLAYEQYF
>TRBV14|TRBD2|TRBJ2-1|.
TGTGCCAGCAGCCAAGATAAGCGCCTAGCGGGAGAATACAATGAGCAGTTCTTC
CASSQDKRLAGEYNEQFF
>TRBV30|.|TRBJ2-7|many
TGTGCCTTATCGACGTTCAGCTCCTACGAGCAGTACTTC
CALSTFSSYEQYF
>TRBV18|TRBD1|TRBJ1-5|.
TGTGCCAGCTCACCACGGGACAGGGGCCAGCCCCAGCATTTT
CASSPRDRGQPQHF
>TRBV7-2|.|TRBJ2-1|.
TGTGCCAGCAGCTCGGCCCCCCGGGGGGCCAATGAGCAGTTCTTC
CASSSAPRGANEQFF
>TRBV5-6|.|TRBJ2-7|.
TGTGCCAGCATCAGCGGCGGCGGATACTACGAGCAGTACTTC
CASISGGGYYEQYF
>TRBV15|.|TRBJ1-1|few
TGTGCCACCAGCAGAGCCCTTAGGGCAGAGACCGCTGAAGCTTTCTTT
CATSRALRAETAEAFF
>TRBV11-1|TRBD2|TRBJ2-1|many
TGTGCCAGCAGCTTCGGACTAGCGGGATACAATGAGCAGTTCTTC
CASSFGLAGYNEQFF
>TRBV5-6|TRBD2|TRBJ2-5|many
TGTGCCAGCAGCTTTCTAGCGGATCAAGAGACCCAGTACTTC
CASSFLADQETQYF
>TRBV4-2|TRBD2|TRBJ2-3|many
TGTGCCAGCAGCCAGTCTATGGGGGGGGAGGGCGCAGATACGCAGTATTTT
CASSQSMGGEGADTQYF
>TRBV7-2|.|TRBJ1-6|many
TGTGCCAGCAGCCTACAAGCCAAGGATTCACCCCTCCACTTT
CASSLQAKDSPLHF
>TRBV18|.|TRBJ1-5|few
TGTGCCAGCTCACCGCCCGTCCGGGGGCCCCAGCATTTT
CASSPPVRGPQHF
>TRBV6-5|.|TRBJ1-4|many
TGTGCCAGCAGTTACCTAAGAAGCGAAAAACTGTTTTTT
CASSYLRSEKLFF
>TRBV4-1|TRBD1|TRBJ2-4|.
TGCGCCAGCAGCCAGAAGGGACAGGGATGGGAAAACATTCAGTACTTC
CASSQKGQGWENIQYF
>TRBV12-3/TRBV12-4|.|TRBJ1-5|many
TGTGCCAGCGGGGATTTTGGGCCGGGGCAGCCCCAGCATTTT
CASGDFGPGQPQHF
>TRBV7-9|.|TRBJ2-7|.
TGTGCCAGCAGCCTAACGACAGTTTACGAGCAGTACTTC
CASSLTTVYEQYF